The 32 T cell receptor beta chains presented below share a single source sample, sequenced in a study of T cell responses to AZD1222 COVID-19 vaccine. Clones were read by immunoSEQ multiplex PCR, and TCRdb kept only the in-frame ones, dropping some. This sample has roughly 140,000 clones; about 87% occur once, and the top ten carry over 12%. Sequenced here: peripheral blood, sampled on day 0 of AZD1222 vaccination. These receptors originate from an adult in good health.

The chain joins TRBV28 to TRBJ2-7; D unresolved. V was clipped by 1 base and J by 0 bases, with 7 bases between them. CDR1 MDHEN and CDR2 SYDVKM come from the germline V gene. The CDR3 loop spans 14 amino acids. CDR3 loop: CASSLSGSSYEQYF. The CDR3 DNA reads TGTGCCAGCAGTTTATCAGGTAGCTCCTACGAGCAGTACTTC.

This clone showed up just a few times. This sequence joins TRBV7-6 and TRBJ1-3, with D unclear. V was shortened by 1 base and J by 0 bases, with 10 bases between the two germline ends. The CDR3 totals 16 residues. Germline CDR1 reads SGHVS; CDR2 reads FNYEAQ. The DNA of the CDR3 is TGTGCCAGCAGCTTAGTGGCTTCTTCCTCTGGAAACACCATATATTTT. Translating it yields CASSLVASSSGNTIYF.

DNA of the CDR3: TGTGCCAGTAGTAGAAACGGGGCGGAGGGAGATACGCAGTATTTT. Its translation is CASSRNGAEGDTQYF. The chain carries TRBV19 and TRBJ2-3; TRBD2 might be the D (6 bases). CDR1 is LNHDA, CDR2 SQIVND, per germline (reference sequence). The V end lost 4 bases, the J end lost 5 bases, and 16 bases lay between the germline ends. The CDR3 length is 15 residues. The entire variable domain, with the rest obtained from reference TRBV19 and TRBJ2-3, is as follows: DGGITQSPKYLFRKEGQNVTLSCEQNLNHDAMYWYRQDPGQGLRLIYYSQIVNDFQKGDIAEGYSVSREKKESFPLTVTSAQKNPTAFYLCASSRNGAEGDTQYFGPGTRLTVL.

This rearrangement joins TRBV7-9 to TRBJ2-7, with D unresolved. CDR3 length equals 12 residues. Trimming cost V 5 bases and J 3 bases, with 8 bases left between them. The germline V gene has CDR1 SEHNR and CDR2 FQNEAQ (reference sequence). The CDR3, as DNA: TGTGCCAGCAGCCGAGAAAACTACGAGCAGTACTTC. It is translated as CASSRENYEQYF.

CDR3 residues: CASSDSHRGDTEAFF. CDR3 bases: TGTGCCAGCAGTGACTCCCACAGGGGGGACACTGAAGCTTTCTTT. V gene TRBV6-4 combines with J gene TRBJ1-1; 8 bases are a match to TRBD1. The CDR3 contains 15 residues. The germline V gene encodes CDR1 MRHNA and CDR2 SNTAGT. Unmatched junction bases numbered 3, after V lost 0 bases and J lost 3 bases.

The CDR3, as DNA: TGTGCCAGCAGGGGTGTGACAGCGAACACCGGGGAGCTGTTTTTT. It is translated as CASRGVTANTGELFF. The J gene is TRBJ2-2, the V gene TRBV27; weak D call: TRBD1 (5 bases). V lost 6 bases and J 0 bases, leaving 11 bases between the germline ends. This CDR3 has 15 amino acids. Per the germline V gene, CDR1 is MNHEY and CDR2 is SMNVEV (reference sequence).

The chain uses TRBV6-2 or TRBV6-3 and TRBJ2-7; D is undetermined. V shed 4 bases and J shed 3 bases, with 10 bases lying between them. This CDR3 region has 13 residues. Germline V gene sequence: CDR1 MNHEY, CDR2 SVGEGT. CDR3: CASSSGPGYEQYF. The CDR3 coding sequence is TGTGCCAGCAGTTCGGGTCCGGGCTACGAGCAGTACTTC.

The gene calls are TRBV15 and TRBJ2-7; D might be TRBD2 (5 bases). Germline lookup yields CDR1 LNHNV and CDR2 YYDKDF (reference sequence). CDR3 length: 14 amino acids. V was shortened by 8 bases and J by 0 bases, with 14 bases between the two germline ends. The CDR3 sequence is CATGLKTSSYEQYF. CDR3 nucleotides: TGTGCCACCGGACTGAAGACCAGCTCCTACGAGCAGTACTTC.

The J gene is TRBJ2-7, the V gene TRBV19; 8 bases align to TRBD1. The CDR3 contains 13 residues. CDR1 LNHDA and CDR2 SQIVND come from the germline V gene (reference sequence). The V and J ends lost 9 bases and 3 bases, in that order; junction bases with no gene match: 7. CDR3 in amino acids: CASADRAGYEQYF. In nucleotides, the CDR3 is TGTGCCAGCGCGGACAGGGCTGGCTACGAGCAGTACTTC.

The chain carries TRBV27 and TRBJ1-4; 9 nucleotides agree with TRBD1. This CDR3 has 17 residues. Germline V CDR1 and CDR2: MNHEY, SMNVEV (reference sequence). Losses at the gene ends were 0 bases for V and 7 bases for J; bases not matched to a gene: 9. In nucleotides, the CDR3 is TGTGCCAGCAGTTTATCGAGGGTCGGGACAGGGCCTGAAAAACTGTTTTTT. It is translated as CASSLSRVGTGPEKLFF.

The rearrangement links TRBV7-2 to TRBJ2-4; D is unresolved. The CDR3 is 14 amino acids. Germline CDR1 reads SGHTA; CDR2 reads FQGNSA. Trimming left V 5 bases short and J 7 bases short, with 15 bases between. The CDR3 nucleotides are TGTGCCAGCAGCCCCTACGCAGGAGAGAACATTCAGTACTTC. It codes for CASSPYAGENIQYF.

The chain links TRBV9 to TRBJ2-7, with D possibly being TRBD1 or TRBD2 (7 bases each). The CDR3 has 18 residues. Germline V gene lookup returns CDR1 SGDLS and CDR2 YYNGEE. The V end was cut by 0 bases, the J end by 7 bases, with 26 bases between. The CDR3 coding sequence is TGTGCCAGCAGCGTAGGGCAGGGGGGGCCGAGAGGAATCTTGGAGCAGTACTTC. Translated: CASSVGQGGPRGILEQYF.

Here the CDR3 reads CASSSEGDTIYF. The DNA for the CDR3 is TGCGCCAGCAGCTCGGAAGGGGACACCATATATTTT. The gene calls are TRBV5-1 and TRBJ1-3; D might be TRBD1 (5 bases). The V end was cut by 3 bases, the J end by 8 bases, with 9 bases between. Germline-derived CDR1 and CDR2 are SGHRS and YFSETQ. The CDR3 is made up of 12 amino acids.

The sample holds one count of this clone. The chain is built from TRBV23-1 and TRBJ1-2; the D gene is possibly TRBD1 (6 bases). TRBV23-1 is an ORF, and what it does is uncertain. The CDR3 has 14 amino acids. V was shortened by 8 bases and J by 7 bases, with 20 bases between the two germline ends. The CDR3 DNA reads TGCGCCAGCCCCTCCCGGGGGGCACCCTGTGGCTACACCTTC. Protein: CASPSRGAPCGYTF.

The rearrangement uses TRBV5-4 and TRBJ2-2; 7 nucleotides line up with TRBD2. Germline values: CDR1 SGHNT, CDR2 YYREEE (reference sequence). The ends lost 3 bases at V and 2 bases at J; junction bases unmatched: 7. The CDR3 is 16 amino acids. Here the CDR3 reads CASSWGGPSNTGELFF. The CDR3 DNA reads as TGTGCCAGCAGCTGGGGGGGACCCTCCAACACCGGGGAGCTGTTTTTT.

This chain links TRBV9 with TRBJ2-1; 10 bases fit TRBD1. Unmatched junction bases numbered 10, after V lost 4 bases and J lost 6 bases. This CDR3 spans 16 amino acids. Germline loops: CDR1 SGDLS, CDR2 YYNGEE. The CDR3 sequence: CASSPRQGAVGNEQFF. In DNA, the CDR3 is TGTGCCAGCAGCCCCCGACAGGGGGCAGTCGGCAATGAGCAGTTCTTC.

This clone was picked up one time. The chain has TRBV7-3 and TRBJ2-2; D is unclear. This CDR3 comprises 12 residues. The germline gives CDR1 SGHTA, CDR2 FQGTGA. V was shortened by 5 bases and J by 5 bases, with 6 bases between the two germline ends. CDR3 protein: CASSPYTGELFF. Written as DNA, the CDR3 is TGTGCCAGCAGCCCTTATACCGGGGAGCTGTTTTTT.

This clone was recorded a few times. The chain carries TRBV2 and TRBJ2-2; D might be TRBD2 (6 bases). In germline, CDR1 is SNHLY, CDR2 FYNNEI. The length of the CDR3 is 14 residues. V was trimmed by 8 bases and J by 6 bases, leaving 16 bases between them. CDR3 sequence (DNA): TGTGCCAGCTGTCGGAGGGGAGAAGCCGGGGAGCTGTTTTTT. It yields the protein CASCRRGEAGELFF.

In DNA form, the CDR3 reads TGTGCCAGCAGTGGGGGGCCACAGGGACACAATCAGCCCCAGCATTTT. Amino acids: CASSGGPQGHNQPQHF. The rearrangement uses TRBV6-1 and TRBJ1-5, with TRBD1 as a possible D gene (6 bases). Germline values: CDR1 MNHNS, CDR2 SASEGT. The V end lost 4 bases, the J end lost 3 bases, and 16 bases lay between the germline ends. This CDR3 region has 16 residues.

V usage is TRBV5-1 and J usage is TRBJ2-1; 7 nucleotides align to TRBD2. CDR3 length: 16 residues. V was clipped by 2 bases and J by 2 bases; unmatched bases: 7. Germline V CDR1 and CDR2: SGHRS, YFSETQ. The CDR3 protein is CASSFGSSGAYNEQFF. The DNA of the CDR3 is TGCGCCAGCAGCTTCGGGTCCAGCGGGGCCTACAATGAGCAGTTCTTC.

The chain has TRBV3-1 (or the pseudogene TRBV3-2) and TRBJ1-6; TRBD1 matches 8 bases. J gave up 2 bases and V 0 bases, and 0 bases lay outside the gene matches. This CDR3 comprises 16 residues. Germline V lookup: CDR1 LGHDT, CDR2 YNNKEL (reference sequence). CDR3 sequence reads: CASSQETGAYNSPLHF. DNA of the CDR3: TGTGCCAGCAGCCAAGAGACAGGGGCCTATAATTCACCCCTCCACTTT.

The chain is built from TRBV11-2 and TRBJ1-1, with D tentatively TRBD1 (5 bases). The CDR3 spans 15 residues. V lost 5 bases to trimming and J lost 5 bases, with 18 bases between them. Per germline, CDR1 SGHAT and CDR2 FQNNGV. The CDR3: CASSTQGAGGTEAFF. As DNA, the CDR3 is TGTGCCAGCAGCACCCAAGGGGCGGGGGGAACTGAAGCTTTCTTT.

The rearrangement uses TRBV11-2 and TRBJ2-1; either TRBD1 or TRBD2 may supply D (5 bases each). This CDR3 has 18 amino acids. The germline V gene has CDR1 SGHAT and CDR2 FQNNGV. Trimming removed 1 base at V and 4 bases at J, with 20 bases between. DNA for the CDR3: TGTGCCAGCAGCTTAGGGGGGACCGGATACCCCCTGTACAATGAGCAGTTCTTC. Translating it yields CASSLGGTGYPLYNEQFF. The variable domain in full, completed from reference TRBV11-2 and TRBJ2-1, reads EAGVAQSPRYKIIEKRQSVAFWCNPISGHATLYWYQQILGQGPKLLIQFQNNGVVDDSQLPKDRFSAERLKGVDSTLKIQPAKLEDSAVYLCASSLGGTGYPLYNEQFFGPGTRLTVL.

This CDR3 is CASSLARGAVTDTQYF. CDR3 bases: TGCGCCAGCAGCTTGGCGCGGGGTGCCGTCACAGATACGCAGTATTTT. The chain couples TRBV5-1 to TRBJ2-3, with a weak D call TRBD2 (6 bases). This CDR3 has 16 amino acids. Trimming took 0 bases from V and 2 from J, leaving 13 bases between them. Germline V CDR1 and CDR2: SGHRS, YFSETQ.

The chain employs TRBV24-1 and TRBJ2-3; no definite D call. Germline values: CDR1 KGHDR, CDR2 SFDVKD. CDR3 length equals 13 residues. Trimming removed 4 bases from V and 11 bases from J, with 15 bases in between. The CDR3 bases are TGTGCCACCAGTGACACAGTCTTGCCAGGGCAGTATTTT. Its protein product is CATSDTVLPGQYF.

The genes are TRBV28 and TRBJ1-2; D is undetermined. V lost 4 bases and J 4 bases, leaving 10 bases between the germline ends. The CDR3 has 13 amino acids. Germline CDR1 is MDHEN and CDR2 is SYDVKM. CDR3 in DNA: TGTGCCAGCAGTTCGACACTAAGCTATGGCTACACCTTC. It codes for CASSSTLSYGYTF.

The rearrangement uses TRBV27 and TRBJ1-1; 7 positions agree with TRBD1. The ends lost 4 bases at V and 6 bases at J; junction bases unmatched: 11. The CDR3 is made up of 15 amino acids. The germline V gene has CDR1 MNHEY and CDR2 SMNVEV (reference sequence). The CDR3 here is CASSSPLRQGAEAFF. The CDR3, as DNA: TGTGCCAGCAGTTCCCCCCTCCGACAGGGCGCTGAAGCTTTCTTT.

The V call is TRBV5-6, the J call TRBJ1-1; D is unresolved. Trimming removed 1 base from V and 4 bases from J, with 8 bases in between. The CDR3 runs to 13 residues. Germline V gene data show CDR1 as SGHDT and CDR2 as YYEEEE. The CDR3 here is CASSLTVPTEAFF. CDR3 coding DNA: TGTGCCAGCAGCTTGACGGTCCCCACTGAAGCTTTCTTT. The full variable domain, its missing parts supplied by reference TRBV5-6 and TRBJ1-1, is DAGVTQSPTHLIKTRGQQVTLRCSPKSGHDTVSWYQQALGQGPQFIFQYYEEEERQRGNFPDRFSGHQFPNYSSELNVNALLLGDSALYLCASSLTVPTEAFFGQGTRLTVV.

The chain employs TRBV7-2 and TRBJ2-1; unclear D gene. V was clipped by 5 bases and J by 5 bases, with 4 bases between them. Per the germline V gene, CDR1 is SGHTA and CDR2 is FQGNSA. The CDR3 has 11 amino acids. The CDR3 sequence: CASSRNNEQFF. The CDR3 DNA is TGTGCCAGCAGCCGTAACAATGAGCAGTTCTTC.

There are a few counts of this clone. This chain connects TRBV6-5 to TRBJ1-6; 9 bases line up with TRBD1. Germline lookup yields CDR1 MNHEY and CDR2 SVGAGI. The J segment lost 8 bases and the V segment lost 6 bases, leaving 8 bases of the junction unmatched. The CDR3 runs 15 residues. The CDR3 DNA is TGTGCCAGCAGAGTCCAAACAGGGGGCTATTCACCCCTCCACTTT. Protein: CASRVQTGGYSPLHF.

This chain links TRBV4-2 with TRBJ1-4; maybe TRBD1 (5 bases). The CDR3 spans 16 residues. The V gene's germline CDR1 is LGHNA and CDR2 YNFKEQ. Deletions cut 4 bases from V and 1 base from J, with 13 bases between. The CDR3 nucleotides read TGTGCCAGCAGCCCTACCCGGGACCTAACTAATGAAAAACTGTTTTTT. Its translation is CASSPTRDLTNEKLFF.

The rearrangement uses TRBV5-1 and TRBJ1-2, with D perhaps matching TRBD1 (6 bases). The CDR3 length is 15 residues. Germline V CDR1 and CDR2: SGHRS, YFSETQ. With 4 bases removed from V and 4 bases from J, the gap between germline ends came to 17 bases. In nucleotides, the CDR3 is TGCGCCAGCAGCCCCGGACAGACAACTGTCTATGGCTACACCTTC. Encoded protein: CASSPGQTTVYGYTF.